This T cell receptor beta chain came from a study of OX40 agonist ivuxolimab in advanced cancers. Overall study context: Ivuxolimab, an antibody that agonizes OX40 (CD134), was administered to the patients. Across the patients, intravenous ivuxolimab was delivered every 2 weeks at 0.01 to 10 mg/kg. Notes on the study in general: Certain nonresponding patients likewise had low normalized T-cell clonal expansion.

Profiled with immunoSEQ multiplex PCR; TCRdb holds only in-frame clones, not every one. The data hold around 29,000 clones, with roughly 86% observed a single time. A few counts support this clone. The antigen is unknown. This CDR3 has 16 amino acids. From germline, CDR1 is LNHDA and CDR2 SQIVND (reference sequence). Trimming took 5 bases from V and 5 from J; bases not matched to a gene: 11. This specimen consisted of CD4+ or CD8+ T cells sorted from blood, obtained in a trial of the OX40 agonist ivuxolimab. V gene TRBV19 combines with J gene TRBJ1-5, with 8 nucleotides matching TRBD1. The TCR originated in an adult with an advanced solid tumor such as melanoma, head and neck, liver or kidney cancer. DNA of the CDR3: TGTGCCAGTAGTCCTCGCTCAGGGGGCTCCTATCAGCCCCAGCATTTT. As protein: CASSPRSGGSYQPQHF.